These 16 T cell receptor beta chains were all obtained from the same sample, sequenced in a study of T cell changes during pregnancy in multiple sclerosis. Some clones are missing from TCRdb's copy, which holds only in-frame ones; the method was immunoSEQ multiplex PCR. The table lists 30,000 to 40,000 clones, about 90% of them singletons. The sample in question was CD4+ T cells from peripheral blood mononuclear cells, obtained in the third trimester of pregnancy. Source of these receptors: a female donor in good health, enrolled as a control in a pregnancy study.

The chain couples TRBV5-1 to TRBJ2-1; 8 bases map to TRBD2. CDR1 and CDR2 from the germline V gene are SGHRS and YFSETQ. CDR3 size: 15 residues. V lost 1 base to trimming and J lost 4 bases; unmatched junction nucleotides: 4. The CDR3 is CASSLSAGAYNEQFF. CDR3 in DNA: TGCGCCAGCAGCTTGTCAGCGGGAGCTTACAATGAGCAGTTCTTC.

This clone appeared once. The rearrangement uses TRBV27 and TRBJ2-6; 9 nucleotides match TRBD1. Germline V gene data show CDR1 as MNHEY and CDR2 as SMNVEV (reference sequence). The CDR3 sequence is 17 residues long. The junction had 5 bases not matched to a gene; V was cut back by 3 bases and J by 2 bases. Written as DNA, the CDR3 is TGTGCCAGCAGTTTCGGGGACAGGGAAACTGGGGCCAACGTCCTGACTTTC. This codes for CASSFGDRETGANVLTF.

The rearrangement uses TRBV29-1 and TRBJ1-5; 8 nucleotides line up with TRBD1. The CDR3 is made up of 14 amino acids. The V gene's germline CDR1 is SQVTM and CDR2 ANQGSEA. J gave up 1 base and V 7 bases, and 6 bases lay outside the gene matches. CDR3 region: CSARGPGSNQPQHF. The CDR3 region has the DNA TGCAGCGCCAGGGGGCCAGGGAGCAATCAGCCCCAGCATTTT.

V usage is TRBV6-1 and J usage is TRBJ2-5, with D perhaps TRBD2 (7 bases). CDR3 length equals 15 residues. Trimming stripped 1 base from V and 5 bases from J, with 14 bases between. The germline V gene has CDR1 MNHNS and CDR2 SASEGT. The CDR3 protein is CASSEEGGFVETQYF. The CDR3, as DNA: TGTGCCAGCAGTGAAGAGGGGGGGTTTGTGGAGACCCAGTACTTC.

This clone was observed a few times. J is TRBJ1-2 and V is TRBV5-1; D gene uncertain. This CDR3 spans 13 amino acids. The germline V gene encodes CDR1 SGHRS and CDR2 YFSETQ. Trimming took 0 bases from V and 3 from J, leaving 6 bases between them. CDR3 protein: CASSLVTDYGYTF. The CDR3 bases are TGCGCCAGCAGCTTGGTAACAGACTATGGCTACACCTTC.

This rearrangement joins TRBV7-3 to TRBJ2-7; 9 bases line up with TRBD2. This CDR3 spans 14 amino acids. Trimming cost V 0 bases and J 4 bases; bases outside gene matches: 1. Germline V gene sequence: CDR1 SGHTA, CDR2 FQGTGA. This CDR3 reads CASSLTSGSYEQYF. The CDR3 DNA reads TGTGCCAGCAGCTTAACTAGCGGGAGTTACGAGCAGTACTTC.

The chain uses TRBV27 and TRBJ2-1; D may be TRBD2 (6 bases). CDR3 length: 14 amino acids. Trimming took 10 bases from V and 10 from J, leaving 23 bases between them. In germline, CDR1 is MNHEY, CDR2 SMNVEV (reference sequence). In DNA, the CDR3 is TGTGCCACCCAGAACTTAGGGGCCGGAGGGGAGCAGTTCTTC. Translation: CATQNLGAGGEQFF.

This clone occurred once. The V gene is TRBV4-2, the J gene TRBJ2-5; the D is unclear. There are 12 residues in the CDR3. Germline CDR1 is LGHNA and CDR2 is YNFKEQ. Trimming pared 1 base from V and 4 bases from J, leaving 4 bases between. Here the CDR3 reads CASSQGAETQYF. CDR3 in DNA: TGTGCCAGCAGCCAAGGGGCAGAGACCCAGTACTTC.

CDR3 residues: CASRTSGKETQYF. Here the CDR3 DNA reads TGTGCCAGCAGGACTAGCGGGAAAGAGACCCAGTACTTC. V usage is TRBV28 and J usage is TRBJ2-5; 11 nucleotides align to TRBD2. From germline, CDR1 is MDHEN and CDR2 SYDVKM. Germline trimming cut 6 bases from V and 3 bases from J; bases unmatched to any gene: 0. The CDR3 consists of 13 residues. Together with reference TRBV28 and TRBJ2-5, the CDR3 gives the full variable domain: DVKVTQSSRYLVKRTGEKVFLECVQDMDHENMFWYRQDPGLGLRLIYFSYDVKMKEKGDIPEGYSVSREKKERFSLILESASTNQTSMYLCASRTSGKETQYFGPGTRLLVL.

The chain joins TRBV6-4 to TRBJ2-6; D gene uncertain. Deletions cut 5 bases from V and 0 bases from J, with 5 bases between. The length of the CDR3 is 14 residues. Looked up from germline, CDR1 is MRHNA and CDR2 is SNTAGT. The CDR3 DNA follows: TGTGCCAGCAGTACAAGCTCTGGGGCCAACGTCCTGACTTTC. The encoded protein is CASSTSSGANVLTF.

This chain joins TRBV30 and TRBJ1-4; 7 bases map to TRBD1. The V segment lost 1 base and the J segment 2 bases; nucleotides outside the gene matches: 25. Germline CDR1 GTSNPN, CDR2 SVGIG (reference sequence). The CDR3 is 22 residues long. CDR3 nucleotide sequence: TGTGCCTGGAGTGCATCCTACAGGGGATGGACCCGGGGAGAAAGGACTAATGAAAAACTGTTTTTT. Translation: CAWSASYRGWTRGERTNEKLFF.

This clone was seen just once. The chain recombines TRBV5-6 with TRBJ2-3, with TRBD2 matching 11 bases. Germline-derived CDR1 and CDR2 are SGHDT and YYEEEE. This CDR3 spans 14 amino acids. V gave up 7 bases and J gave up 4 bases; unmatched junction bases: 5. CDR3 protein: CASQLAGASDTQYF. The CDR3 DNA reads TGTGCCAGCCAACTAGCGGGGGCGTCAGATACGCAGTATTTT.

The gene calls are TRBV11-1 and TRBJ1-1, with D perhaps TRBD1 (6 bases). Trimming pared 5 bases from V and 5 bases from J, leaving 15 bases between. This CDR3 has 14 amino acids. The germline V gene has CDR1 SGHAT and CDR2 FQDESV (reference sequence). CDR3 sequence (DNA): TGTGCCAGCAGCGCCGGGGGGCTCAGGACTGAAGCTTTCTTT. It is translated as CASSAGGLRTEAFF.

The genes are TRBV27 and TRBJ1-1; 7 positions agree with TRBD1. After removal of 6 bases from V and 5 bases from J, the junction contained 12 bases not matched to a gene. CDR1 MNHEY and CDR2 SMNVEV come from the germline V gene (reference sequence). The CDR3 length is 15 residues. The CDR3 spells CASSPNLAGGTEAFF. In nucleotides, the CDR3 is TGTGCCAGCAGCCCCAACCTCGCAGGGGGGACTGAAGCTTTCTTT.

This sequence joins TRBV5-5 and TRBJ2-7; 7 nucleotides line up with TRBD1. Losses at the gene ends were 0 bases for V and 2 bases for J; bases not matched to a gene: 5. This CDR3 spans 15 amino acids. In germline, CDR1 is SGHKS, CDR2 YYEKEE (reference sequence). The CDR3 DNA sequence: TGTGCCAGCAGCTTGGGTGGGACAGAGCCCTACGAGCAGTACTTC. This codes for CASSLGGTEPYEQYF.

The chain links TRBV7-9 to TRBJ2-3; 10 bases agree with TRBD2. The ends lost 2 bases at V and 4 bases at J; junction bases unmatched: 3. The length of the CDR3 is 15 residues. The germline V gene has CDR1 SEHNR and CDR2 FQNEAQ (reference sequence). The DNA for the CDR3 is TGTGCCAGCAGCTTAACTAGCGGGATCTCAGATACGCAGTATTTT. Residues: CASSLTSGISDTQYF.